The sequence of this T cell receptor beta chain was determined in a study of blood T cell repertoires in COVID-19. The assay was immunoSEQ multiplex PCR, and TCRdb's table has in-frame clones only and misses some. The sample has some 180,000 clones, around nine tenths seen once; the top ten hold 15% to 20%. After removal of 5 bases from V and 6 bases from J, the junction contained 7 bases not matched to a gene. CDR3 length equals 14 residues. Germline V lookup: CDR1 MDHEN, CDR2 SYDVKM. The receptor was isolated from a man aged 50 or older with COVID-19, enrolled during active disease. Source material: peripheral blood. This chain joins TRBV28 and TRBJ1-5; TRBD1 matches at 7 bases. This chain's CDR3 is CASSPRPGGQPQHF. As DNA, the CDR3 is TGTGCCAGCAGTCCCCGCCCAGGGGGTCAGCCCCAGCATTTT.